This T cell receptor (beta chain) came from a study of CD8 T cells in Susac syndrome. Random hexamers were used to reverse transcribe the RNA input (about 0.5 to 1 ug). An immunoSEQ multiplex PCR generated amplified TCR beta CDR3 products spanning 54 Vbeta and 13 Jbeta. One entry per CDR3 protein, called by TCRdb with MiXCR from the immunoSEQ multiplex PCR reads. Counted here are about 300,000 distinct CDR3 sequences, 70% to 90% occurring once; the ten biggest clones make up about 0.17%. Control patients had untreated stable or active relapsing-remitting multiple sclerosis by revised McDonald criteria. This CDR3 has 12 residues. With V trimmed by 5 bases and J by 6 bases, 3 bases remained unmatched.

The source of this sequence is a human donor with multiple sclerosis. The sample was CD8+ T cells from PBMCs. The J gene is TRBJ2-7, the V gene TRBV12-3 or TRBV12-4; 8 nucleotides align to TRBD1. The CDR3 here is CASSTGGREQYF. The CDR3 nucleotides read TGTGCCAGCAGTACAGGGGGGCGCGAGCAGTACTTC.